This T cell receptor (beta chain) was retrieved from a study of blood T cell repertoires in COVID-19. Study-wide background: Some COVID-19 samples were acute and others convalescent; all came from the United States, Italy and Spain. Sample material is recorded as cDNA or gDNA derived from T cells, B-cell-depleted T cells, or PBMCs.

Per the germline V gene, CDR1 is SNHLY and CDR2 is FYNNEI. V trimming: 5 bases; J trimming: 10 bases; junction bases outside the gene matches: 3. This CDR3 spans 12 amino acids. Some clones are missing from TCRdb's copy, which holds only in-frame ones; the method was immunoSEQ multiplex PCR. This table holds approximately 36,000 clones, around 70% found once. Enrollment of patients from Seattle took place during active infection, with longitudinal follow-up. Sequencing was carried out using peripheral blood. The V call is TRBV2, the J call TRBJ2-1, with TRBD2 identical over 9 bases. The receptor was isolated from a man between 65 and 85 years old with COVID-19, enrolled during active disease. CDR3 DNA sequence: TGTGCCAGCAGTCTGAGCGGGGGGGAGCAGTTCTTC. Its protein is CASSLSGGEQFF.